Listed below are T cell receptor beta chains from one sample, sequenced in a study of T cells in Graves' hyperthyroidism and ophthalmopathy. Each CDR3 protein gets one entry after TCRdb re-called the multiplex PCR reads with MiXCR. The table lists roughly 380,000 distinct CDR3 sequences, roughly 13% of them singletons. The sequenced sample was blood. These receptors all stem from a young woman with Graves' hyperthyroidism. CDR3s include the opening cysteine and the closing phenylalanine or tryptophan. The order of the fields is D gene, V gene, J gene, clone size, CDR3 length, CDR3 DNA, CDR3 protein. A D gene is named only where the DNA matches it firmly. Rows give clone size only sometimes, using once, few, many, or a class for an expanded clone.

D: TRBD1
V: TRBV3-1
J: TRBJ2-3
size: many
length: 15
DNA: TGTGCCAGCAGCCATCAGGGGGCGGGCACAGATACGCAGTATTTT
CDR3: CASSHQGAGTDTQYF

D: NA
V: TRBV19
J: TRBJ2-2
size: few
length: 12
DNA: TGTGCCAGTAGTCTCCTTCGACTGGAGCTGTTTTTT
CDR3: CASSLLRLELFF

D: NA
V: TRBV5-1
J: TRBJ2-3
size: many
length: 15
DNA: TGCGCCAGCAGCTTGGACGGTCCTAGCACAGATACGCAGTATTTT
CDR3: CASSLDGPSTDTQYF

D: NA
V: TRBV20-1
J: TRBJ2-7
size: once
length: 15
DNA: TGCAGTGCTAGAGATCTGCGGAGTCCCCACTACGAGCAGTACTTC
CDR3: CSARDLRSPHYEQYF

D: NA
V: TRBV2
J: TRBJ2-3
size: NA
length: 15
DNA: TGTGCCAGCAGTGACTTTGGGGCCCTCACAGATACGCAGTATTTT
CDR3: CASSDFGALTDTQYF

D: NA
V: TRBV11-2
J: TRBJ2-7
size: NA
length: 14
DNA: TGTGCCAGCAGCCACGCTGGTGGGGCTTACGAGCAGTACTTC
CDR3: CASSHAGGAYEQYF

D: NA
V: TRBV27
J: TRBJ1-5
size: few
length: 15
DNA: TGTGCCAGCAGAACCTTTATGGGTCACAATCAGCCCCAGCATTTT
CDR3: CASRTFMGHNQPQHF

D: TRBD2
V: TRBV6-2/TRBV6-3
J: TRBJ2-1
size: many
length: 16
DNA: TGTGCCAGCAGTCCAATCCAGCGGGGCCTCTACAATGAGCAGTTCTTC
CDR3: CASSPIQRGLYNEQFF

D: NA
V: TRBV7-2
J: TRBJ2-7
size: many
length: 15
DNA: TGTGCCAGCAGCCCCCCCGGGGCCAATCTCCGTGAGCAGTACTTC
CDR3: CASSPPGANLREQYF

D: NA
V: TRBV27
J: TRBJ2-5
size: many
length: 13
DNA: TGTGCCAGCAGTGGACAACGGTGGGAGACCCAGTACTTC
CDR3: CASSGQRWETQYF

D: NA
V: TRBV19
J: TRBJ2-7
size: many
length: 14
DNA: TGTGCCAGTAGTCGCCGGGACGGCTCCTACGAGCAGTACTTC
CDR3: CASSRRDGSYEQYF

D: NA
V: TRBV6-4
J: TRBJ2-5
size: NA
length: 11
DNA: TGTGCCAGCCGGATTGTGGAGACCCAGTACTTC
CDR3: CASRIVETQYF

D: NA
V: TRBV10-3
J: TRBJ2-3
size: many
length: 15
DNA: TGTGCCATCAGCACCGGGGGAAGCGATAGTGGTACGCAGTATTTT
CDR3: CAISTGGSDSGTQYF

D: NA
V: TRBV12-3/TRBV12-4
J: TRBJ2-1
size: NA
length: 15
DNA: TGTGCCAGCAGAACTTGGTCGGGGAATTACAATGAGCAGTTCTTC
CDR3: CASRTWSGNYNEQFF

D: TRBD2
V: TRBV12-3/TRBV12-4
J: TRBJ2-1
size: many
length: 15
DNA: TGTGCCACCTCCCACCTAGCGGGACCCTACAATGAGCAGTTCTTC
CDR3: CATSHLAGPYNEQFF

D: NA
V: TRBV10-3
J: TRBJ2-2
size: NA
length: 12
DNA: TGTGCCACCCGACCGTTCACCGGGGAGCTGTTTTTT
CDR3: CATRPFTGELFF